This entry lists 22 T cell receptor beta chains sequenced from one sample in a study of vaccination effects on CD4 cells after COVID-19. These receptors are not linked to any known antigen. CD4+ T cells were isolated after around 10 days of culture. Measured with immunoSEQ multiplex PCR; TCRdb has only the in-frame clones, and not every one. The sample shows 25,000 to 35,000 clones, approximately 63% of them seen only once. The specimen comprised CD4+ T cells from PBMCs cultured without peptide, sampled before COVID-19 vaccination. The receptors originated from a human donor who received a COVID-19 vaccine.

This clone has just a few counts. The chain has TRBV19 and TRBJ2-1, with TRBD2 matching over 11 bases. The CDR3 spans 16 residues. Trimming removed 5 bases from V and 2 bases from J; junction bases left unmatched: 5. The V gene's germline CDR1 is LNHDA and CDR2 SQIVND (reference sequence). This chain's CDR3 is CASSFLAGGAYNEQFF. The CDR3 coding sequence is TGTGCCAGTAGTTTCCTAGCGGGAGGAGCCTACAATGAGCAGTTCTTC.

For the CDR3, the DNA is TGTGCCAGCTCAACGAGCTCCTACAATGAGCAGTTCTTC. Its protein product is CASSTSSYNEQFF. The rearrangement joins TRBV12-3 or TRBV12-4 to TRBJ2-1; D uncertain. The V and J ends lost 8 bases and 0 bases respectively, with 8 bases between them. CDR3 length: 13 residues.

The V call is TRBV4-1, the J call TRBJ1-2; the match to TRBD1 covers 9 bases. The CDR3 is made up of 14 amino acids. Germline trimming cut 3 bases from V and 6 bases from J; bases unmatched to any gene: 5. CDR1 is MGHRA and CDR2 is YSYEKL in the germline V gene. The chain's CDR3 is CASSHRTGEDGYTF. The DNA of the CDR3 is TGCGCCAGCAGCCACCGGACAGGGGAGGATGGCTACACCTTC.

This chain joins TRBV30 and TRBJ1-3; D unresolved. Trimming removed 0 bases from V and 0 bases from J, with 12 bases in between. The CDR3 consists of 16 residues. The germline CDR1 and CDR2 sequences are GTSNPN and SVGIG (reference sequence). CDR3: CAWSVRGFVSGNTIYF. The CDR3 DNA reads TGTGCCTGGAGTGTGCGAGGGTTCGTCTCTGGAAACACCATATATTTT.

DNA of the CDR3: TGTGCCATCAGTGAGGGACTAGACAACAATGAGCAGTTCTTC. This sequence encodes CAISEGLDNNEQFF. The gene calls are TRBV10-3 and TRBJ2-1, with 7 bases aligning to TRBD2. The CDR3 spans 14 residues. Germline CDR1 is ENHRY and CDR2 is SYGVKD. V gave up 2 bases and J gave up 5 bases; unmatched junction bases: 3.

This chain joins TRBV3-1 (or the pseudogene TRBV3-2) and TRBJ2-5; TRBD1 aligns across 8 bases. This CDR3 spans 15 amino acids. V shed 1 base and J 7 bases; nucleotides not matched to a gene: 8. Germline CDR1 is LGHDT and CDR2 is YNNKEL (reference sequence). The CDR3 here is CASSQGGTGSGTQYF. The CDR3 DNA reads TGTGCCAGCAGCCAAGGTGGGACAGGATCGGGGACCCAGTACTTC.

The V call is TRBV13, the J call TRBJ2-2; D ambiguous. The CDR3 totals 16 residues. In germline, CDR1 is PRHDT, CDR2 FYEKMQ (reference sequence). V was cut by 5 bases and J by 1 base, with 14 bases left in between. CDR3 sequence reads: CASSPPRQRNTGELFF. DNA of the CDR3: TGTGCCAGCAGCCCCCCTCGGCAGCGGAACACCGGGGAGCTGTTTTTT.

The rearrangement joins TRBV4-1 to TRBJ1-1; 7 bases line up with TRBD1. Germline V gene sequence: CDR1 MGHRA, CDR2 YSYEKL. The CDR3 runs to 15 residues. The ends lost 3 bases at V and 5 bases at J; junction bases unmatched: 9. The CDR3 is CASSHPTGRGTEAFF. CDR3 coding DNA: TGCGCCAGCAGCCACCCGACAGGGAGGGGTACTGAAGCTTTCTTT.

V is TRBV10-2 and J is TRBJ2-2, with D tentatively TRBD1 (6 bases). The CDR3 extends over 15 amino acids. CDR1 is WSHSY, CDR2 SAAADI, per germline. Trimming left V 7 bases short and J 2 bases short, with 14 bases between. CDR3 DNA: TGCGCCAGCAAGCCGGGACAAACTAACACCGGGGAGCTGTTTTTT. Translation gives CASKPGQTNTGELFF.

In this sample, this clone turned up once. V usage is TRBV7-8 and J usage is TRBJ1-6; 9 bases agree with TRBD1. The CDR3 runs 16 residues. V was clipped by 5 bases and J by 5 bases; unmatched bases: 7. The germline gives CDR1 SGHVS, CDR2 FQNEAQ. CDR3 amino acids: CASSRLGTGNNSPLHF. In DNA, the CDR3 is TGTGCCAGCAGCCGATTAGGGACAGGGAATAATTCACCCCTCCACTTT.

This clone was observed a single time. CDR3 sequence: CASSPGTGIETQYF. Here the CDR3 DNA reads TGCGCCAGCAGCCCGGGGACAGGGATAGAGACCCAGTACTTC. V is TRBV5-1 and J is TRBJ2-5; 9 bases are a match to TRBD1. Per the germline V gene, CDR1 is SGHRS and CDR2 is YFSETQ. V was clipped by 4 bases and J by 4 bases; unmatched bases: 5. This CDR3 contains 14 residues.

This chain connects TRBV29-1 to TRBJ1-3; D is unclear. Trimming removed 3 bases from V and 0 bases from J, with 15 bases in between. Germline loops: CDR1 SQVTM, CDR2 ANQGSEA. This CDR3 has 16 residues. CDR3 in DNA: TGCAGCGTTGATCTGTTCGGCGGGAGCTCTGGAAACACCATATATTTT. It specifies CSVDLFGGSSGNTIYF.

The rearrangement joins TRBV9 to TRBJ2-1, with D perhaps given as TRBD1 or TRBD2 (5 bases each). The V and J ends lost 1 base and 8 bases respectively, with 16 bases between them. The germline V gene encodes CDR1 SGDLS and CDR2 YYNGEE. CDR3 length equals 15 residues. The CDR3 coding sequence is TGTGCCAGCAGCGTAATGGGACGTTTTGGGGATGAGCAGTTCTTC. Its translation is CASSVMGRFGDEQFF.

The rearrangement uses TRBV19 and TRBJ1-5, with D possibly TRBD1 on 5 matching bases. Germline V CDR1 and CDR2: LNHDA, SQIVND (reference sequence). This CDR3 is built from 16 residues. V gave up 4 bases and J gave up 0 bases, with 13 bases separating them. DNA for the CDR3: TGTGCCAGTAGTAAACACCGGGACTTTAGCAATCAGCCCCAGCATTTT. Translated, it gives CASSKHRDFSNQPQHF.

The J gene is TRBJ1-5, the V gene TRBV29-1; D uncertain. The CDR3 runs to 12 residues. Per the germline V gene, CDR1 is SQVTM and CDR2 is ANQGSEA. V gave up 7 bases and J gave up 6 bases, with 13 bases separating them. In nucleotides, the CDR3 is TGCAGCGCTGCGTTTGAGGGTCAGCCCCAGCATTTT. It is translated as CSAAFEGQPQHF. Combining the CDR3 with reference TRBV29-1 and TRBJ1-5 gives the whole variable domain SAVISQKPSRDICQRGTSLTIQCQVDSQVTMMFWYRQQPGQSLTLIATANQGSEATYESGFVIDKFPISRPNLTFSTLTVSNMSPEDSSIYLCSAAFEGQPQHFGDGTRLSIL.

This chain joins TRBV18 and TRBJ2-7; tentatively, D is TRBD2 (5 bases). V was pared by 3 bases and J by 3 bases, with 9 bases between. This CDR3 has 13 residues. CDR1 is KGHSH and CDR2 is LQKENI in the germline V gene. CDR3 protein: CASSPQRDYEQYF. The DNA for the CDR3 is TGTGCCAGCTCACCTCAACGGGACTACGAGCAGTACTTC.

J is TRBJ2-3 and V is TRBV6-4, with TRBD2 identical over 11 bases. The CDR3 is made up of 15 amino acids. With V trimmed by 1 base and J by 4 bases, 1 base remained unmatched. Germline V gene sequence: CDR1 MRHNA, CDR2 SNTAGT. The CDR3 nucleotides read TGTGCCAGCAGTGACTTAGCGGGAGGGCCAGATACGCAGTATTTT. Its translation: CASSDLAGGPDTQYF.

The CDR3 sequence is CASSHEARDLTDTQYF. In DNA form, the CDR3 reads TGTGCCAGCAGCCATGAAGCGAGGGACCTCACAGATACGCAGTATTTT. This rearrangement joins TRBV4-2 to TRBJ2-3; D may correspond to TRBD1 or TRBD2 (5 bases each). This CDR3 comprises 16 residues. Germline-derived CDR1 and CDR2 are LGHNA and YNFKEQ. V lost 3 bases and J lost 2, with 15 bases in between.

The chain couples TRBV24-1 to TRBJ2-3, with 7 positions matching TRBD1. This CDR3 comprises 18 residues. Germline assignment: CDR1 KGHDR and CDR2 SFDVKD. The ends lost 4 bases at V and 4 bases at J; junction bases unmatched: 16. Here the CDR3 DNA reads TGTGCCACCAGTGACACGCAACCACAGGGGAAACGCGCAGATACGCAGTATTTT. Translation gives CATSDTQPQGKRADTQYF.

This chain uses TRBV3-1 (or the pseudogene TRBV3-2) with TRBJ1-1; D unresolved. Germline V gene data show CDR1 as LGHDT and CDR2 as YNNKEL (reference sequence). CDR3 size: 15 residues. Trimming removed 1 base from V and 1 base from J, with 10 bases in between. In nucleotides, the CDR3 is TGTGCCAGCAGCCAAGTGGCGGTACCGAACACTGAAGCTTTCTTT. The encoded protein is CASSQVAVPNTEAFF.

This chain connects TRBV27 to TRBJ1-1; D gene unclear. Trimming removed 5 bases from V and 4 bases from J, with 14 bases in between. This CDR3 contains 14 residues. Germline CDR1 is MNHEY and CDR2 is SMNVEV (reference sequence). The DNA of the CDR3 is TGTGCCAGCAGTCAGTGGCTGGAGAGCACTGAAGCTTTCTTT. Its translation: CASSQWLESTEAFF.

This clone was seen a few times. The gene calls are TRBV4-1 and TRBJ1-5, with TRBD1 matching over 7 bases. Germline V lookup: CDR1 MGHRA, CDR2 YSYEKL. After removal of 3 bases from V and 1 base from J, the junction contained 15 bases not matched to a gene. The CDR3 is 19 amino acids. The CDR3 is CASSHRTTRGFKSNQPQHF. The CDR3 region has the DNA TGCGCCAGCAGCCACAGGACGACCAGGGGGTTTAAGAGCAATCAGCCCCAGCATTTT.